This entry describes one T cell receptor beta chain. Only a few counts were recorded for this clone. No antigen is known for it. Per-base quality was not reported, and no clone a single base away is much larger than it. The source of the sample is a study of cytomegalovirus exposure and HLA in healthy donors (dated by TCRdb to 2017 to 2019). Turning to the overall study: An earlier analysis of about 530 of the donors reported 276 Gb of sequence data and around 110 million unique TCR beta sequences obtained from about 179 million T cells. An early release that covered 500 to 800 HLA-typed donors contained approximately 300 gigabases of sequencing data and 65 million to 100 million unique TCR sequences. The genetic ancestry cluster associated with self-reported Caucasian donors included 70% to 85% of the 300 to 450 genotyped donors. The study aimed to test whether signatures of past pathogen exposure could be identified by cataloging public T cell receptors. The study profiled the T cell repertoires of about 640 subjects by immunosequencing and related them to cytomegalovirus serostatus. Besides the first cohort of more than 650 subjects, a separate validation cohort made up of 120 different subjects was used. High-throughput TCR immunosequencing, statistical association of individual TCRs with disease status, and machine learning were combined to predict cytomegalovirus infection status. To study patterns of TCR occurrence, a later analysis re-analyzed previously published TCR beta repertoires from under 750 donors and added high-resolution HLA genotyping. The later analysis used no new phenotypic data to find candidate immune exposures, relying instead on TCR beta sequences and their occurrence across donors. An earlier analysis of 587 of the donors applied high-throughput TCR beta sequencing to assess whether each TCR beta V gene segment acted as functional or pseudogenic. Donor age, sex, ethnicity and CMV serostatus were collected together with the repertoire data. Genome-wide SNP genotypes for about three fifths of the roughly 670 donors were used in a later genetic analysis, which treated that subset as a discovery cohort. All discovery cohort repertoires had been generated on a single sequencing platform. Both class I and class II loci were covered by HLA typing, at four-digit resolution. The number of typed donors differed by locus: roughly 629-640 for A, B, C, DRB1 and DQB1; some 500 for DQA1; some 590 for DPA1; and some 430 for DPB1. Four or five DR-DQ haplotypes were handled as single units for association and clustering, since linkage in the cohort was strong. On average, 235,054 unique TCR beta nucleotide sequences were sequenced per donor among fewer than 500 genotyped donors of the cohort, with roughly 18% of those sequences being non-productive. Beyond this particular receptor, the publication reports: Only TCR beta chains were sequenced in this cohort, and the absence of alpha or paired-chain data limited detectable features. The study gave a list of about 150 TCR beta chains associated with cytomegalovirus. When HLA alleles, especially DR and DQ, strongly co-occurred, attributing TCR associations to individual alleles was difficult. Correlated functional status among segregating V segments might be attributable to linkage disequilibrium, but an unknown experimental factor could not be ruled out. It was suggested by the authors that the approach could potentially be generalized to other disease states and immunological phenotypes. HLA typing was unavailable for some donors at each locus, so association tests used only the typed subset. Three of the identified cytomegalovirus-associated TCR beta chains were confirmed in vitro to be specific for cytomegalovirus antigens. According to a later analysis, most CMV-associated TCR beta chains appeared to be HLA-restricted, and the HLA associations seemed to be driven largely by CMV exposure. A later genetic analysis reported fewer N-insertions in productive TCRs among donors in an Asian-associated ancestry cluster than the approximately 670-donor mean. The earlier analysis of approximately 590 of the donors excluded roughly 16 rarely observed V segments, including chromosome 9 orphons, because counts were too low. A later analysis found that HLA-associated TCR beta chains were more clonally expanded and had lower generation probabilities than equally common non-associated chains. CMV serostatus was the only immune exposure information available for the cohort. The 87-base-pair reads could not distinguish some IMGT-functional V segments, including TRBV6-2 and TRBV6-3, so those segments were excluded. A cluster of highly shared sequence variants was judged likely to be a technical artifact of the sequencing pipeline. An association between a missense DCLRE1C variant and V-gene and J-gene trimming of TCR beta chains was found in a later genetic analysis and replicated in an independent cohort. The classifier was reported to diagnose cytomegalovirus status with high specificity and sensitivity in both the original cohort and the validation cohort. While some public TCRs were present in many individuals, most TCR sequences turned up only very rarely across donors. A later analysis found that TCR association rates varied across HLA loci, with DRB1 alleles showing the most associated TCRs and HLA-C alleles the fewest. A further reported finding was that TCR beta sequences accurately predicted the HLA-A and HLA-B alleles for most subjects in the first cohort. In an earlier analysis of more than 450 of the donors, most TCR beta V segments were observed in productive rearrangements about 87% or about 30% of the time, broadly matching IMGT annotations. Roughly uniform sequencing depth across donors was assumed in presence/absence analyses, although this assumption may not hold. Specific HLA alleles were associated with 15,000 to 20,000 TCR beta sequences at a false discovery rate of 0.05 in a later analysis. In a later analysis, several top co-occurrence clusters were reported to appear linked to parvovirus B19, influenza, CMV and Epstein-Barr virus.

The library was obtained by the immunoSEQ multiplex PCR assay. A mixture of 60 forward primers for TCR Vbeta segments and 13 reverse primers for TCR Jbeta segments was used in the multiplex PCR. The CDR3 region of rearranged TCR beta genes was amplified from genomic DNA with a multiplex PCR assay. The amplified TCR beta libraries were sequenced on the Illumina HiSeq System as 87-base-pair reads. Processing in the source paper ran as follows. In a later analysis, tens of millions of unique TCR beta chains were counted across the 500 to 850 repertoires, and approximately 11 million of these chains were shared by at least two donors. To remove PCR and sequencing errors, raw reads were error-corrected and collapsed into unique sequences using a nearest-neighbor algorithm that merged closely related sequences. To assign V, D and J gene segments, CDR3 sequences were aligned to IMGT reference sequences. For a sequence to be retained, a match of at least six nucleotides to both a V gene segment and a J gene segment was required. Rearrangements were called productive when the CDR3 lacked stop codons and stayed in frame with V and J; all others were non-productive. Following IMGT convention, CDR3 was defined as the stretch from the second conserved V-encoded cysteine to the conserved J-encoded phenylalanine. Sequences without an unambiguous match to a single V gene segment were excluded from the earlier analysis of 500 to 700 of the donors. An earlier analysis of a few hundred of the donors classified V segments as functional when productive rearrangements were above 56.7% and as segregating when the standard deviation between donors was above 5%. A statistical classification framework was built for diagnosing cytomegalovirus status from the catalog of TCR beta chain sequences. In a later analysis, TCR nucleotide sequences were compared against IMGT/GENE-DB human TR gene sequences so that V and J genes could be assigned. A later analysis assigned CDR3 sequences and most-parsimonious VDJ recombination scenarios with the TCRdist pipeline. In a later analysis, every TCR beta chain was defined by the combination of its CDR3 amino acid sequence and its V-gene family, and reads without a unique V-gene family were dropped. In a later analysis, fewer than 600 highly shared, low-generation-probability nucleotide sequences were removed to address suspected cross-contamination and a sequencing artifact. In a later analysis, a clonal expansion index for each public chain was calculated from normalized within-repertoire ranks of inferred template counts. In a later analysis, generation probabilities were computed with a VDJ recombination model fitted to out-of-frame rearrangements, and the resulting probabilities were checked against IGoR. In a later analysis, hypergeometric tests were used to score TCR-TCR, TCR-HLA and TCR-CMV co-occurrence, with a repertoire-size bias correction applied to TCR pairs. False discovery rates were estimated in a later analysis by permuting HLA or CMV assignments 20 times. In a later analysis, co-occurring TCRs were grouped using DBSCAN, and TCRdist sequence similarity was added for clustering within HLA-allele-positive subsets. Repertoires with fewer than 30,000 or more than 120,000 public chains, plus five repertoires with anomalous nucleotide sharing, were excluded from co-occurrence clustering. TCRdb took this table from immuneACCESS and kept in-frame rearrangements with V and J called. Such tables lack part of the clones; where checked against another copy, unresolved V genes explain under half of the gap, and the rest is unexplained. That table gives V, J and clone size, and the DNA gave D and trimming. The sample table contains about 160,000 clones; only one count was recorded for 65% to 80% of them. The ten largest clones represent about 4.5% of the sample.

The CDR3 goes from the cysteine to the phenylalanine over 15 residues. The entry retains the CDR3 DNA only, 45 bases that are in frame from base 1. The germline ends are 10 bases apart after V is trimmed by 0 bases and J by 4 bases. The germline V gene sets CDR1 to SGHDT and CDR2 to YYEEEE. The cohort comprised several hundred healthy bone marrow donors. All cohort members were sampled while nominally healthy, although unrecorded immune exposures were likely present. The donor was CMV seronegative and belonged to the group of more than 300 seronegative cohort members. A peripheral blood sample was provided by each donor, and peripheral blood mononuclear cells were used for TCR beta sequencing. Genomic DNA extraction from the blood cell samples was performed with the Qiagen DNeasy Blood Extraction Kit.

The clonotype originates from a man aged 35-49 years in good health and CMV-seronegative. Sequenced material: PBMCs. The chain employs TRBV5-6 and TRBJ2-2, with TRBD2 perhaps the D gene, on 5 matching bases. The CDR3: CASSLETGTTGELFF. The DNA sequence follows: TGTGCCAGCAGCTTGGAGACGGGAACCACCGGGGAGCTGTTTTTT. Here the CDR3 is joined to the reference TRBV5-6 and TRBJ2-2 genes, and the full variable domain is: DAGVTQSPTHLIKTRGQQVTLRCSPKSGHDTVSWYQQALGQGPQFIFQYYEEEERQRGNFPDRFSGHQFPNYSSELNVNALLLGDSALYLCASSLETGTTGELFFGEGSRLTVL.